This TCR beta chain was sequenced during a study of memory CD4+ T cells and cytomegalovirus serostatus. Study findings and constraints: Median bootstrapped AUC for CMV status was about 0.95 originally, around 0.91 US-trained.

Methods used by the authors: After removing out-of-frame reads, 2.3 million or so distinct TCRbeta sequences remained. This table comes from immunoSEQ multiplex PCR, and its TCRdb copy is limited to in-frame clones, with some not included. V, J and clone size derive from that table, while D and trimming were established from the DNA sequence. The sample includes around 62,000 clones, roughly three quarters of them seen just once. The length of the CDR3 is 14 residues. The germline V and J ends were trimmed by 6 bases and 4 bases, with 16 bases remaining between them. CDR1 and CDR2 from the germline V gene are SGHDT and YYEEEE. The sort gate was single viable CD3+CD4+CD8-CD45RO+ cells for memory CD4+ T cells. Comments on this clone: Its antigen remains unidentified.

This TCR derives from an adult in good health and CMV-seropositive. The sample consisted of memory CD4+ T cells from blood. The chain combines TRBV5-6 with TRBJ1-1; possible D gene TRBD1, 5 bases. CDR3 in DNA: TGTGCCAGCACCGGGCTCCAGGGCCTCACTGAAGCTTTCTTT. This translates into CASTGLQGLTEAFF. Based on the CDR3 plus reference TRBV5-6 and TRBJ1-1, the full variable domain is DAGVTQSPTHLIKTRGQQVTLRCSPKSGHDTVSWYQQALGQGPQFIFQYYEEEERQRGNFPDRFSGHQFPNYSSELNVNALLLGDSALYLCASTGLQGLTEAFFGQGTRLTVV.